The clone carrying this T cell receptor (beta chain) was detected only a few times. These data are taken from a study of blood T cell repertoires in COVID-19. Background on the study: The samples span acute and convalescent COVID-19 from the United States, Italy and Spain. PBMCs, B-cell-depleted T cells, or T cells provided the cDNA or gDNA that made up the material.

The CDR3 has 14 amino acids. The trim removed 4 bases at V and 5 bases at J, leaving 4 bases unmatched. Germline loops: CDR1 SNHLY, CDR2 FYNNEI. Source study methods: Amplification with reference gene primers provided the estimates of nucleated cell counts. TCRdb's copy holds only in-frame clones and misses some; the assay was immunoSEQ multiplex PCR. For V, J and clone size, that table is used; D and trimming come from the DNA. The sample includes under 350,000 clones, about 93% of them seen just once. This sequence joins TRBV2 and TRBJ2-1; 8 bases align to TRBD2. Material for sequencing was peripheral blood. The clonotype originates from a woman aged 25 to 39 with COVID-19, enrolled during active disease. DNA of the CDR3: TGTGCCAGCAGTGTCCGAGCGGGAGACAATGAGCAGTTCTTC. Protein product: CASSVRAGDNEQFF.